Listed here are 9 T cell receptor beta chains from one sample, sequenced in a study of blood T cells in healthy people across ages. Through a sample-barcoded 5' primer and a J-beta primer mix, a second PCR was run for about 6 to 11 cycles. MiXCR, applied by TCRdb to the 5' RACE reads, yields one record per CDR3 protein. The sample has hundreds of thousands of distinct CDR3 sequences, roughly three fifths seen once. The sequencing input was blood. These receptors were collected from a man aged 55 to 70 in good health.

Here the CDR3 reads CASVTGRLLYGYTF. DNA for the CDR3: TGTGCCAGCGTAACGGGACGGCTTCTCTATGGCTACACCTTC. The chain employs TRBV7-9 and TRBJ1-2, with a possible D match to TRBD1 (5 bases). Trimming removed 8 bases from V and 4 bases from J, with 17 bases in between. This CDR3 is built from 14 residues. CDR1 and CDR2 (germline): SEHNR, FQNEAQ (reference sequence).

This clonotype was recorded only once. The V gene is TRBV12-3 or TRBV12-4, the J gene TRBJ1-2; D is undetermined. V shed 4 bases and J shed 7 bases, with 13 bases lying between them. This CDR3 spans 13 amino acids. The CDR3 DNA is TGTGCCAGCAGTTCGTCCGGGCCTTTTGGCTACACCTTC. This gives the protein CASSSSGPFGYTF.

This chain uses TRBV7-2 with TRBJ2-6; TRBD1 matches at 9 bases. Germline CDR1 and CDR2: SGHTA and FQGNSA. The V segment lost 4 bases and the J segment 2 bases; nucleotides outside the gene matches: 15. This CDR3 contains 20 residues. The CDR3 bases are TGTGCCAGCAGCTCAGACCTACGGGACAGGGACTTCACTGGGGCCAACGTCCTGACTTTC. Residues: CASSSDLRDRDFTGANVLTF.

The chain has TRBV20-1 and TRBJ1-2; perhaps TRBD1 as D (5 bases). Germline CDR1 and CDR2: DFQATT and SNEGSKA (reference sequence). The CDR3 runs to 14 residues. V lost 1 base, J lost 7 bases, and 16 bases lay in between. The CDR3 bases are TGCAGTGCTAGAGGTCAGGAACGGAGGGGTGGCTACACCTTC. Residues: CSARGQERRGGYTF.

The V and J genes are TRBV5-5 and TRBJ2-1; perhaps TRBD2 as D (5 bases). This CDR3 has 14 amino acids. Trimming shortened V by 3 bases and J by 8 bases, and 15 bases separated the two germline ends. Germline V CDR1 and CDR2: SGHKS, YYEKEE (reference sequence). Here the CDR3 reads CASSSFGPGDEQFF. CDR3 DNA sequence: TGTGCCAGCAGCTCCTTTGGCCCCGGGGATGAGCAGTTCTTC.

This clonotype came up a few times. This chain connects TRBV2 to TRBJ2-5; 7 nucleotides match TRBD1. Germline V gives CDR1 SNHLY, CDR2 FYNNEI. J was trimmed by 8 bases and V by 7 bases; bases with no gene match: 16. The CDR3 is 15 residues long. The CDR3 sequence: CASTGQDPDFETQYF. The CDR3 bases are TGTGCCAGCACTGGACAGGACCCTGATTTTGAAACCCAGTACTTC.

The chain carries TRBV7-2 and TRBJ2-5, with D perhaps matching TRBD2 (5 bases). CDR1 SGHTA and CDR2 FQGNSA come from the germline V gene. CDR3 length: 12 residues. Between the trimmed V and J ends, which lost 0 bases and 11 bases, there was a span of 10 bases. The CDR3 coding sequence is TGTGCCAGCAGCTTAGCAATTGGGGAGCAGTACTTC. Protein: CASSLAIGEQYF. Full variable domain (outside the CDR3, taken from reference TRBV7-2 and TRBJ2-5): GAGVSQSPSNKVTEKGKDVELRCDPISGHTALYWYRQSLGQGLEFLIYFQGNSAPDKSGLPSDRFSAERTGGSVSTLTIQRTQQEDSAVYLCASSLAIGEQYFGPGTRLLVL.

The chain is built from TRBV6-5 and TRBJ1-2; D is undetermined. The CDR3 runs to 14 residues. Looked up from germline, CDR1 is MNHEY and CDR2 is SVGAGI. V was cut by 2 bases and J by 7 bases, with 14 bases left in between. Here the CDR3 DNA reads TGTGCCAGCAGTTACGCACGGAGGGCCGGTGGCTACACCTTC. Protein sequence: CASSYARRAGGYTF.

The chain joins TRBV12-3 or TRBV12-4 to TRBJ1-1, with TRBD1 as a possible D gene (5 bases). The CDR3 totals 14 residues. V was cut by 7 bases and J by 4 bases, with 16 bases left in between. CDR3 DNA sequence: TGTGCCAGCACCATAAGAGGGGTGGGCACTGAAGCTTTCTTT. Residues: CASTIRGVGTEAFF.